This TCR beta chain was obtained from a study of blood T cell repertoires in COVID-19. Generated by immunoSEQ multiplex PCR, the TCRdb table keeps only in-frame clones and is missing some. Found here are approximately 160,000 clones, around 84% of them singletons; the top ten hold approximately 19%. The CDR3 has 15 residues. Germline CDR1 and CDR2: GTSNPN and SVGIG (reference sequence). The V end lost 0 bases, the J end lost 2 bases, and 11 bases lay between the germline ends. The chain recombines TRBV30 with TRBJ2-1, with D possibly being TRBD2 (6 bases). This receptor was taken from an elderly woman with acute or convalescent COVID-19. Source material: peripheral blood. The CDR3: CAWSVGGVAYNEQFF. The CDR3 DNA follows: TGTGCCTGGAGTGTCGGCGGGGTCGCCTACAATGAGCAGTTCTTC.